These 10 T cell receptor beta chains originate from one sample sequenced in a study of control samples from healthy donors and cancer patients. Assay used: immunoSEQ multiplex PCR; TCRdb lists only in-frame clones, some missing. Altogether 22,000 or so clones are present, 88% being singletons, with the ten largest covering 8% to 10%. The sequencing input was PBMCs. These receptors were collected from a woman aged 55-70 years with head and neck cancer.

The V and J genes are TRBV28 and TRBJ1-3; D gene uncertain. Germline lookup yields CDR1 MDHEN and CDR2 SYDVKM. The germline V and J ends were trimmed by 3 bases and 4 bases, with 13 bases remaining between them. The CDR3 length is 15 residues. CDR3 sequence reads: CASSLRPSSGNTIYF. The DNA of the CDR3 is TGTGCCAGCAGTTTGCGACCTTCGTCGGGAAACACCATATATTTT.

This rearrangement joins TRBV7-2 to TRBJ2-2; 7 bases match TRBD1. V lost 1 base, J lost 6 bases, and 5 bases stayed unmatched. The germline V gene has CDR1 SGHTA and CDR2 FQGNSA. This CDR3 is 15 amino acids long. DNA of the CDR3: TGTGCCAGCAGCTTAGTAGGGACAGCTCCCGGGGAGCTGTTTTTT. Encoded protein: CASSLVGTAPGELFF.

The CDR3 is CASSPDGNQPQHF. CDR3 sequence (DNA): TGTGCCAGCAGTCCCGACGGCAATCAGCCCCAGCATTTT. The rearrangement links TRBV28 to TRBJ1-5; D call uncertain. The CDR3 is 13 amino acids. The V end was cut by 5 bases, the J end by 2 bases, with 7 bases between. CDR1 and CDR2 from the germline V gene are MDHEN and SYDVKM.

This chain links TRBV7-8 with TRBJ1-1; a weak D match, TRBD1 (6 bases). This CDR3 has 15 residues. Trimming took off 2 bases at V and 2 bases at J, with 12 bases between the two ends. CDR1 is SGHVS and CDR2 is FQNEAQ in the germline V gene. In DNA, the CDR3 is TGTGCCAGCAGCTTAAAGGGGACACCCAACACTGAAGCTTTCTTT. This codes for CASSLKGTPNTEAFF. Full variable domain (outside the CDR3, taken from reference TRBV7-8 and TRBJ1-1): GAGVSQSPRYKVAKRGQDVALRCDPISGHVSLFWYQQALGQGPEFLTYFQNEAQLDKSGLPSDRFFAERPEGSVSTLKIQRTQQEDSAVYLCASSLKGTPNTEAFFGQGTRLTVV.

The V and J genes are TRBV20-1 and TRBJ1-1; no clear D gene. The V and J ends lost 6 bases and 4 bases respectively, with 9 bases between them. CDR1 and CDR2 (germline): DFQATT, SNEGSKA (reference sequence). The CDR3 totals 11 residues. CDR3: CSADSSTEAFF. The CDR3 DNA sequence: TGCAGTGCCGACTCGAGCACTGAAGCTTTCTTT.

The genes are TRBV7-3 and TRBJ2-5, with 12 bases that match TRBD1. The germline V gene has CDR1 SGHTA and CDR2 FQGTGA. V shed 7 bases, J shed 2 bases, and the junction held 14 bases outside the gene matches. The CDR3 runs to 18 residues. CDR3 nucleotide sequence: TGTGCCAGCATCCTTACGGGACAGGGGGCGGCGGGGCAAGAGACCCAGTACTTC. Translation: CASILTGQGAAGQETQYF.

This sequence joins TRBV19 and TRBJ2-3; TRBD2 aligns across 13 bases. The CDR3 is 17 residues long. Germline CDR1 and CDR2: LNHDA and SQIVND (reference sequence). V shed 6 bases, J shed 1 base, and the junction held 7 bases outside the gene matches. DNA of the CDR3: TGTGCCAGTAGACCCACTAGCGGGAGGGCCGGCACAGATACGCAGTATTTT. Protein: CASRPTSGRAGTDTQYF.

V gene TRBV27 combines with J gene TRBJ1-2, with 7 bases matching TRBD1. Germline CDR1 reads MNHEY; CDR2 reads SMNVEV (reference sequence). V was pared by 4 bases and J by 5 bases, with 10 bases of the junction left unmatched. CDR3 length: 15 residues. This chain's CDR3 is CASSSWTGGRYGYTF. The DNA for the CDR3 is TGTGCCAGCAGTTCCTGGACAGGAGGAAGGTATGGCTACACCTTC.

This sequence joins TRBV11-3 and TRBJ2-1, with a weak D call TRBD2 (7 bases). CDR1 and CDR2 (germline): SGHNT, YENEEA. The CDR3 runs 18 residues. With 5 bases removed from V and 1 base from J, the gap between germline ends came to 21 bases. CDR3 sequence: CASSPGGGLGLSYNEQFF. CDR3 in DNA: TGTGCCAGCAGCCCCGGCGGGGGCCTGGGCCTTTCCTACAATGAGCAGTTCTTC.

The V and J genes are TRBV19 and TRBJ1-1, with no clear D. Trimming removed 6 bases at V and 0 bases at J, with 14 bases between. Germline loops: CDR1 LNHDA, CDR2 SQIVND (reference sequence). CDR3 length equals 15 residues. The CDR3 sequence is CASSPREYLNTEAFF. The CDR3 DNA sequence: TGTGCCAGTAGCCCCCGGGAGTATTTGAACACTGAAGCTTTCTTT.